A selection of T cell receptor beta chains follows, all from one sample in a study of shared clonotypes between healthy human individuals. Some clones are missing from TCRdb's copy, which holds only in-frame ones; the method was immunoSEQ multiplex PCR. The sample shows a few million clones, 90% to 97% of them seen only once. Sequencing input: naive CD4+ T cells sorted from blood. The source is a man aged 18 to 35 in good health. Both conserved end residues are part of each CDR3. The order of the fields is J gene, clone size, D gene, V gene, CDR3 protein, CDR3 DNA. D genes are given only for firm matches. Clone size is given for some rows only: seen once, a few or many times, or a class if the clone is expanded.

j_call: TRBJ1-2
clone_size: NA
d_call: TRBD1
v_call: TRBV5-1
cdr3_aa: CASSQQGTGYTF
cdr3_nt: TGCGCCAGCAGCCAACAGGGGACTGGCTACACCTTC

j_call: TRBJ2-2
clone_size: NA
d_call: NA
v_call: TRBV30
cdr3_aa: CAWSVLTGELFF
cdr3_nt: TGTGCCTGGAGTGTCCTTACCGGGGAGCTGTTTTTT

j_call: TRBJ1-5
clone_size: NA
d_call: NA
v_call: TRBV6-6
cdr3_aa: CASSYSWAGDQPQHF
cdr3_nt: TGTGCCAGCAGTTACTCTTGGGCTGGGGATCAGCCCCAGCATTTT

j_call: TRBJ2-3
clone_size: NA
d_call: NA
v_call: TRBV10-1
cdr3_aa: CASSESPRGDTQYF
cdr3_nt: TGCGCCAGCAGTGAGTCCCCTAGAGGGGATACGCAGTATTTT

j_call: TRBJ2-1
clone_size: NA
d_call: NA
v_call: TRBV6-5
cdr3_aa: CASSSRTGNSYNEQFF
cdr3_nt: TGTGCCAGCAGTTCTAGAACAGGGAACTCCTACAATGAGCAGTTCTTC

j_call: TRBJ1-2
clone_size: NA
d_call: NA
v_call: TRBV5-6
cdr3_aa: CASSFPPGGHYGYTF
cdr3_nt: TGTGCCAGCAGCTTTCCCCCGGGGGGCCACTATGGCTACACCTTC

j_call: TRBJ2-5
clone_size: NA
d_call: TRBD2
v_call: TRBV29-1
cdr3_aa: CSVEIAGGPVETQYF
cdr3_nt: TGCAGCGTTGAAATAGCGGGAGGCCCCGTCGAGACCCAGTACTTC

j_call: TRBJ2-7
clone_size: once
d_call: NA
v_call: TRBV2
cdr3_aa: CASSEVGRTSYEQYF
cdr3_nt: TGTGCCAGCAGTGAAGTGGGACGGACTTCCTACGAGCAGTACTTC

j_call: TRBJ2-5
clone_size: NA
d_call: NA
v_call: TRBV27
cdr3_aa: CASSLAGRRFVETQYF
cdr3_nt: TGTGCCAGCAGTTTAGCCGGCAGGAGGTTTGTGGAGACCCAGTACTTC

j_call: TRBJ1-1
clone_size: NA
d_call: NA
v_call: TRBV10-3
cdr3_aa: CAIRSGTHNTEAFF
cdr3_nt: TGTGCCATCCGATCCGGGACCCATAACACTGAAGCTTTCTTT

j_call: TRBJ2-1
clone_size: NA
d_call: NA
v_call: TRBV11-2
cdr3_aa: CASSGLAGREQFF
cdr3_nt: TGTGCCAGCAGCGGCCTTGCGGGAAGAGAGCAGTTCTTC

j_call: TRBJ2-5
clone_size: NA
d_call: TRBD2
v_call: TRBV4-1
cdr3_aa: CASSHAAGGQETQYF
cdr3_nt: TGCGCCAGCAGCCACGCAGCGGGGGGTCAGGAGACCCAGTACTTC

j_call: TRBJ2-7
clone_size: NA
d_call: NA
v_call: TRBV6-5
cdr3_aa: CASAPSQVSSYEQYF
cdr3_nt: TGTGCCAGCGCCCCGTCCCAGGTGAGCTCCTACGAGCAGTACTTC

j_call: TRBJ2-7
clone_size: NA
d_call: TRBD2
v_call: TRBV19
cdr3_aa: CASSAQRESYEQYF
cdr3_nt: TGTGCCAGTAGTGCTCAGCGGGAATCCTACGAGCAGTACTTC

j_call: TRBJ2-7
clone_size: NA
d_call: NA
v_call: TRBV9
cdr3_aa: CASSRAGSSYEQYF
cdr3_nt: TGTGCCAGCAGCAGGGCCGGTTCCTCCTACGAGCAGTACTTC

j_call: TRBJ2-1
clone_size: NA
d_call: TRBD2
v_call: TRBV6-1
cdr3_aa: CASSARGNSYNEQFF
cdr3_nt: TGTGCCAGCAGTGCGCGGGGGAACTCCTACAATGAGCAGTTCTTC

j_call: TRBJ1-2
clone_size: NA
d_call: NA
v_call: TRBV27
cdr3_aa: CASSFSGAFYGYTF
cdr3_nt: TGTGCCAGCAGTTTTTCTGGGGCGTTCTATGGCTACACCTTC

j_call: TRBJ1-4
clone_size: once
d_call: NA
v_call: TRBV30
cdr3_aa: CACTGPGTITNEKLFF
cdr3_nt: TGTGCCTGCACCGGACCGGGGACCATAACTAATGAAAAACTGTTTTTT

j_call: TRBJ2-7
clone_size: NA
d_call: NA
v_call: TRBV28
cdr3_aa: CASTDTGFAYEQYF
cdr3_nt: TGTGCCAGCACCGATACAGGGTTTGCCTACGAGCAGTACTTC

j_call: TRBJ1-1
clone_size: once
d_call: NA
v_call: TRBV18
cdr3_aa: CASLRPGEWSEAFF
cdr3_nt: TGTGCCAGCTTGCGCCCAGGGGAGTGGAGTGAAGCTTTCTTT

j_call: TRBJ2-5
clone_size: once
d_call: NA
v_call: TRBV7-9
cdr3_aa: CASSLALGHQETQYF
cdr3_nt: TGTGCCAGCAGCTTAGCGCTGGGGCACCAAGAGACCCAGTACTTC

j_call: TRBJ1-3
clone_size: NA
d_call: NA
v_call: TRBV30
cdr3_aa: CAWRHSSGNTIYF
cdr3_nt: TGTGCCTGGAGACACAGCTCTGGAAACACCATATATTTT

j_call: TRBJ2-6
clone_size: NA
d_call: NA
v_call: TRBV4-3
cdr3_aa: CASSQDFGGAGANVLTF
cdr3_nt: TGCGCCAGCAGCCAAGATTTTGGGGGCGCTGGGGCCAACGTCCTGACTTTC

j_call: TRBJ1-4
clone_size: NA
d_call: TRBD1
v_call: TRBV4-1
cdr3_aa: CASSQDGGTGLEKLFF
cdr3_nt: TGCGCCAGCAGCCAAGATGGGGGGACAGGGCTCGAAAAACTGTTTTTT

j_call: TRBJ1-6
clone_size: NA
d_call: NA
v_call: TRBV19
cdr3_aa: CASSFVLDNSPLHF
cdr3_nt: TGTGCCAGTAGTTTTGTGCTGGATAATTCACCCCTCCACTTT

j_call: TRBJ2-7
clone_size: NA
d_call: NA
v_call: TRBV6-1
cdr3_aa: CASSDPSPGYF
cdr3_nt: TGTGCCAGCAGTGATCCCAGCCCGGGTTACTTC

j_call: TRBJ2-7
clone_size: NA
d_call: TRBD1
v_call: TRBV10-3
cdr3_aa: CATEGASGEQYF
cdr3_nt: TGTGCCACCGAGGGGGCGTCGGGCGAGCAGTACTTC

j_call: TRBJ1-5
clone_size: NA
d_call: NA
v_call: TRBV28
cdr3_aa: CASNLGGLDQPQHF
cdr3_nt: TGTGCCAGCAACCTGGGGGGGTTGGATCAGCCCCAGCATTTT

j_call: TRBJ2-1
clone_size: NA
d_call: NA
v_call: TRBV6-4
cdr3_aa: CASSDQGGAYNEQFF
cdr3_nt: TGTGCCAGCAGTGACCAAGGGGGGGCCTACAATGAGCAGTTCTTC

j_call: TRBJ2-3
clone_size: NA
d_call: TRBD2
v_call: TRBV19
cdr3_aa: CASSIGLAGGADTQYF
cdr3_nt: TGTGCCAGTAGTATAGGACTAGCGGGGGGTGCAGATACGCAGTATTTT

j_call: TRBJ2-3
clone_size: NA
d_call: TRBD2
v_call: TRBV6-6
cdr3_aa: CASSRAGGGGTDTQYF
cdr3_nt: TGTGCCAGCAGTCGAGCGGGAGGTGGAGGCACAGATACGCAGTATTTT

j_call: TRBJ1-1
clone_size: NA
d_call: NA
v_call: TRBV6-5
cdr3_aa: CATAEGGASRTEAFF
cdr3_nt: TGTGCCACTGCCGAGGGTGGAGCCTCTCGTACTGAAGCTTTCTTT

j_call: TRBJ2-3
clone_size: once
d_call: NA
v_call: TRBV6-5
cdr3_aa: CASSYGTREDTQYF
cdr3_nt: TGTGCCAGCAGTTACGGGACTCGAGAGGATACGCAGTATTTT

j_call: TRBJ2-5
clone_size: NA
d_call: NA
v_call: TRBV23-1
cdr3_aa: CASSRGETQYF
cdr3_nt: TGCGCCAGCAGTCGGGGAGAGACCCAGTACTTC

j_call: TRBJ1-1
clone_size: once
d_call: NA
v_call: TRBV18
cdr3_aa: CASSTADTREAFF
cdr3_nt: TGTGCCAGCTCAACTGCGGACACCCGCGAAGCTTTCTTT

j_call: TRBJ2-1
clone_size: NA
d_call: TRBD2
v_call: TRBV5-1
cdr3_aa: CASSRERGSSYNEQFF
cdr3_nt: TGCGCCAGCAGCCGGGAGCGGGGATCCTCCTACAATGAGCAGTTCTTC

j_call: TRBJ2-7
clone_size: NA
d_call: TRBD1
v_call: TRBV6-5
cdr3_aa: CASTATTGASYEQYF
cdr3_nt: TGTGCCAGCACCGCCACCACAGGGGCCTCCTACGAGCAGTACTTC

j_call: TRBJ2-7
clone_size: once
d_call: NA
v_call: TRBV19
cdr3_aa: CASSISQGPYEQYF
cdr3_nt: TGTGCCAGTAGTATAAGCCAGGGGCCCTACGAGCAGTACTTC

j_call: TRBJ1-4
clone_size: NA
d_call: NA
v_call: TRBV4-1
cdr3_aa: CASSQDTAGGSEKLFF
cdr3_nt: TGCGCCAGCAGCCAAGATACGGCAGGCGGTAGTGAAAAACTGTTTTTT

j_call: TRBJ2-5
clone_size: NA
d_call: NA
v_call: TRBV10-2
cdr3_aa: CASSRIGGETQYF
cdr3_nt: TGCGCCAGCAGCCGGATAGGCGGGGAGACCCAGTACTTC

j_call: TRBJ1-2
clone_size: NA
d_call: TRBD1
v_call: TRBV6-5
cdr3_aa: CASSYSGTGGYGYTF
cdr3_nt: TGTGCCAGCAGTTATTCCGGGACAGGGGGATATGGCTACACCTTC

j_call: TRBJ2-5
clone_size: NA
d_call: TRBD2
v_call: TRBV5-4
cdr3_aa: CASSPRLAGGQETQYF
cdr3_nt: TGTGCCAGCAGCCCGCGACTAGCGGGAGGGCAAGAGACCCAGTACTTC

j_call: TRBJ1-1
clone_size: NA
d_call: TRBD1
v_call: TRBV5-6
cdr3_aa: CASSLDGRGTEAFF
cdr3_nt: TGTGCCAGCAGCTTGGACGGCAGGGGGACTGAAGCTTTCTTT

j_call: TRBJ2-7
clone_size: NA
d_call: NA
v_call: TRBV28
cdr3_aa: CASRLRVSYEQYF
cdr3_nt: TGTGCCAGCAGACTCAGGGTGTCCTACGAGCAGTACTTC

j_call: TRBJ1-6
clone_size: NA
d_call: NA
v_call: TRBV4-2
cdr3_aa: CASSQDWAGSNSPLHF
cdr3_nt: TGTGCCAGCAGCCAAGACTGGGCAGGGAGTAATTCACCCCTCCACTTT

j_call: TRBJ2-7
clone_size: once
d_call: TRBD1
v_call: TRBV27
cdr3_aa: CASKRQGAYEQYF
cdr3_nt: TGTGCCAGCAAACGACAGGGGGCGTACGAGCAGTACTTC

j_call: TRBJ2-6
clone_size: NA
d_call: TRBD2
v_call: TRBV5-4
cdr3_aa: CASSLIGRDSGANVLTF
cdr3_nt: TGTGCCAGCAGCTTGATAGGGAGGGACTCTGGGGCCAACGTCCTGACTTTC

j_call: TRBJ1-6
clone_size: NA
d_call: NA
v_call: TRBV11-2
cdr3_aa: CASSLDTGNSPLHF
cdr3_nt: TGTGCCAGCAGCTTAGATACAGGGAATTCACCCCTCCACTTT

j_call: TRBJ2-7
clone_size: once
d_call: NA
v_call: TRBV7-2
cdr3_aa: CASSFGAGPYEQYF
cdr3_nt: TGTGCCAGCAGCTTCGGTGCAGGTCCTTACGAGCAGTACTTC

j_call: TRBJ2-2
clone_size: NA
d_call: NA
v_call: TRBV5-1
cdr3_aa: CASSLVGNKILHTGELFF
cdr3_nt: TGCGCCAGCAGCTTGGTAGGGAACAAAATCTTGCACACCGGGGAGCTGTTTTTT

j_call: TRBJ2-5
clone_size: NA
d_call: NA
v_call: TRBV11-3
cdr3_aa: CASSSLSGGGQETQYF
cdr3_nt: TGTGCCAGCAGCTCACTCAGCGGAGGAGGACAAGAGACCCAGTACTTC

j_call: TRBJ1-5
clone_size: NA
d_call: NA
v_call: TRBV10-3
cdr3_aa: CAISESAGFNQPQHF
cdr3_nt: TGTGCCATCAGTGAGTCTGCGGGCTTCAATCAGCCCCAGCATTTT

j_call: TRBJ1-5
clone_size: NA
d_call: TRBD1
v_call: TRBV28
cdr3_aa: CATGQGLWNNQPQHF
cdr3_nt: TGTGCCACGGGACAGGGTCTTTGGAACAATCAGCCCCAGCATTTT

j_call: TRBJ2-2
clone_size: NA
d_call: NA
v_call: TRBV7-9
cdr3_aa: CASSLVWVPTGELFF
cdr3_nt: TGTGCCAGCAGCTTAGTCTGGGTTCCGACCGGGGAGCTGTTTTTT